This TCR beta chain was profiled in a study of blood T cell repertoires in COVID-19. In the study overall: Samples representing acute and convalescent COVID-19 were sourced from the United States, Italy and Spain. PBMCs, B-cell-depleted T cells, or T cells provided the cDNA or gDNA that made up the material.

V lost 5 bases and J lost 8; bases outside the gene matches: 9. Germline V gene lookup returns CDR1 SQVTM and CDR2 ANQGSEA. CDR3 length equals 14 residues. In the original analysis: Estimates of nucleated cell counts were drawn from the amplification of reference gene primers. Sequencing was performed with immunoSEQ multiplex PCR; in TCRdb, only in-frame clones are kept and a portion is missing. V and J calls and clone size come straight from that table; D and trimming were deduced from the DNA. The sample holds 250,000 to 400,000 clones, 75% to 90% seen once. Enrolment of Seattle patients took place during active infection, and they were followed longitudinally.

This TCR came from a woman aged 25-40 years with COVID-19, enrolled during active disease. The chain links TRBV29-1 to TRBJ1-4, with 9 bases lining up with TRBD1. Input material: peripheral blood. The CDR3 DNA follows: TGCAGCGTTCTCTCGGGACAGGGTTGGGAAAAACTGTTTTTT. This codes for CSVLSGQGWEKLFF.